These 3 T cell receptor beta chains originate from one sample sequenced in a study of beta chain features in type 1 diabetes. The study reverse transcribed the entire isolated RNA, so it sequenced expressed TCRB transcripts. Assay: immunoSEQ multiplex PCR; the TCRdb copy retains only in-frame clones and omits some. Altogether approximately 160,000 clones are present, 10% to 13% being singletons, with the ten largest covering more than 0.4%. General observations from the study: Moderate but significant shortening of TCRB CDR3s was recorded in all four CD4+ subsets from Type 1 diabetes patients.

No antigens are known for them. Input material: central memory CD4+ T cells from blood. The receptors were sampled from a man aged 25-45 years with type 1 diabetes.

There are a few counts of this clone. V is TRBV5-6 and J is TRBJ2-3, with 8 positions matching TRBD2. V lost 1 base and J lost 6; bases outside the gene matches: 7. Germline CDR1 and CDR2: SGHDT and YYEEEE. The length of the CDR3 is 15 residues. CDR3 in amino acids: CASSLYSGRADTQYF. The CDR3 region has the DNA TGTGCCAGCAGCTTGTACAGCGGGAGAGCGGATACGCAGTATTTT.

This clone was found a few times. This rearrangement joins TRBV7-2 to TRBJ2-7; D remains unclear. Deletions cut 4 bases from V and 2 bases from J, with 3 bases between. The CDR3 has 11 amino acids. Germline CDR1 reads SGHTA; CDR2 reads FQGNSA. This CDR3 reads CASSSAYEQYF. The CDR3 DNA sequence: TGTGCCAGCAGCTCCGCCTACGAGCAGTACTTC.

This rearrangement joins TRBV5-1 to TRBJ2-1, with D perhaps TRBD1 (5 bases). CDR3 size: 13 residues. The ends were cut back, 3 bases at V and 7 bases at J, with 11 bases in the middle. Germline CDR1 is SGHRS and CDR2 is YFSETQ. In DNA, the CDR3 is TGCGCCAGCAGCTCACACCAGGGAAATGAGCAGTTCTTC. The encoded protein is CASSSHQGNEQFF.